Sequencing of this TCR beta chain was carried out in a study of control samples from healthy donors and cancer patients. The CDR3 consists of 16 residues. Trimming took off 0 bases at V and 3 bases at J, with 11 bases between the two ends. Looked up from germline, CDR1 is MGHRA and CDR2 is YSYEKL. Sequencing used immunoSEQ multiplex PCR; TCRdb keeps in-frame clones, though not all of them. Here the sample spans roughly 80,000 clones, about 92% being singletons. Sequenced material: blood. This clonotype was sampled from a woman in her sixties or seventies in good health. V and J are TRBV4-1 and TRBJ2-2; possible D gene TRBD2, 7 bases. CDR3: CASSQDRGADTGELFF. CDR3 DNA: TGCGCCAGCAGCCAAGATCGGGGGGCGGACACCGGGGAGCTGTTTTTT.